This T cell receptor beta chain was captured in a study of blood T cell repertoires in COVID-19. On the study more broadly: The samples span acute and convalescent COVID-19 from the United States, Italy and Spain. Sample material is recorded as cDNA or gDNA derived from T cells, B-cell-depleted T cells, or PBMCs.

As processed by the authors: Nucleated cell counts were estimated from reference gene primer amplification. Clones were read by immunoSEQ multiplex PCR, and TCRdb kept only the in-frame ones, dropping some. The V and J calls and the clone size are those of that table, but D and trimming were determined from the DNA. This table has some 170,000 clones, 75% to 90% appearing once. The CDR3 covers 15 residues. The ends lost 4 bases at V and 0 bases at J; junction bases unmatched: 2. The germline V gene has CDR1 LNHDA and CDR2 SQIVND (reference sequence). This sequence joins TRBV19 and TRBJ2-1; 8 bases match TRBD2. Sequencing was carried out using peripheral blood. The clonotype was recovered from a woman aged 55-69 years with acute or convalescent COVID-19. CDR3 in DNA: TGTGCCAGTAGTAGCGGGAGGCGCTCCTACAATGAGCAGTTCTTC. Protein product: CASSSGRRSYNEQFF.